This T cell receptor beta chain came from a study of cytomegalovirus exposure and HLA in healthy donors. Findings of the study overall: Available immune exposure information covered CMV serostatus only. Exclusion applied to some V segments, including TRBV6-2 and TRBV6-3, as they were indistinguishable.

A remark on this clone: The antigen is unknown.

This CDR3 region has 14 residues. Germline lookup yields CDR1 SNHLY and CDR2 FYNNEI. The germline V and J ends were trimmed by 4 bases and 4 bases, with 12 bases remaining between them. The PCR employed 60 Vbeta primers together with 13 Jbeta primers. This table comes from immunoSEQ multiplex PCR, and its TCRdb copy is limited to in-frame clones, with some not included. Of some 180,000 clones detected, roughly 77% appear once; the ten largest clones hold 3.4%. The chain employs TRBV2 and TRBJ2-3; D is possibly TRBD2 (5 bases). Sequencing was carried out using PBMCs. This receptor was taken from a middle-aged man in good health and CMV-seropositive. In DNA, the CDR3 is TGTGCCAGCAGTGGGAGGAGGAGCGCAGATACGCAGTATTTT. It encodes CASSGRRSADTQYF.